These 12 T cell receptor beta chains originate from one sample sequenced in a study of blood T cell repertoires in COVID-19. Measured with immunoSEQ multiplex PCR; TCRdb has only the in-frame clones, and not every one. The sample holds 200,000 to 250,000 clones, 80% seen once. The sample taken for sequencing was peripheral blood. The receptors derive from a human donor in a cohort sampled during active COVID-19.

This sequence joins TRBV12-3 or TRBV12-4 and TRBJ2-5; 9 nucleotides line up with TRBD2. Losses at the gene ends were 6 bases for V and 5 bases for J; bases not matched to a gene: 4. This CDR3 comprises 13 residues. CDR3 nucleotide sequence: TGTGCCAGCAGGTCTAGCGGGATTGAGACCCAGTACTTC. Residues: CASRSSGIETQYF.

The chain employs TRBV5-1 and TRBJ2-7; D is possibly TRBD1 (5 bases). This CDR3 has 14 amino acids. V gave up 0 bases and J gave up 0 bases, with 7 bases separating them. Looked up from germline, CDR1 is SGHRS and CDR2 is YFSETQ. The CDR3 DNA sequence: TGCGCCAGCAGCTTGGGACAGTACTCCTACGAGCAGTACTTC. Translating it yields CASSLGQYSYEQYF.

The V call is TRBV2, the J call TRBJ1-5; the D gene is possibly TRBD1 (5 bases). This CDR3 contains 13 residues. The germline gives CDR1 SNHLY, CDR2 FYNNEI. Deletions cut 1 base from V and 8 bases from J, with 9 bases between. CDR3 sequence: CASSEGRGEPQHF. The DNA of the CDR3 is TGTGCCAGCAGTGAAGGAAGGGGTGAGCCCCAGCATTTT.

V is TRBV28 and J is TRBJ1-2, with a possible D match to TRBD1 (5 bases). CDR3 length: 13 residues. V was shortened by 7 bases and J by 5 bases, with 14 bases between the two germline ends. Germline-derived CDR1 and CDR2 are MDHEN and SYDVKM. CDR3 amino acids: CASNGGGVYGYTF. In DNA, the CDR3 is TGTGCCAGCAACGGCGGGGGGGTTTATGGCTACACCTTC.

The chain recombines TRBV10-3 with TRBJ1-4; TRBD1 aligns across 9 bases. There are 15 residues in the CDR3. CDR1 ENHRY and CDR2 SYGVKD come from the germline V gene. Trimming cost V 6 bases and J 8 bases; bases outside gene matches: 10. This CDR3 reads CAISARDREEEKLFF. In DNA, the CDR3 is TGTGCCATCAGCGCAAGGGACAGGGAGGAAGAAAAACTGTTTTTT.

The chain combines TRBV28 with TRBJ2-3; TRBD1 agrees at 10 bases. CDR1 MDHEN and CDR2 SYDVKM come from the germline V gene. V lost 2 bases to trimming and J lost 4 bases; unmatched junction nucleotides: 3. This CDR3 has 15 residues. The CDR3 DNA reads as TGTGCCAGCAGTTTAATGACAGGGGGCGCAGATACGCAGTATTTT. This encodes CASSLMTGGADTQYF.

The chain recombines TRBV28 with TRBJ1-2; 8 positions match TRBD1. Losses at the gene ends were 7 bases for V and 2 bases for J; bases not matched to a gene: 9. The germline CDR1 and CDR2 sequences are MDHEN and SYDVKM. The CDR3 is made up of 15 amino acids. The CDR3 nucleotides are TGTGCCAGCACCTCGACCGGACAGGGAAACTATGGCTACACCTTC. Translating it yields CASTSTGQGNYGYTF.

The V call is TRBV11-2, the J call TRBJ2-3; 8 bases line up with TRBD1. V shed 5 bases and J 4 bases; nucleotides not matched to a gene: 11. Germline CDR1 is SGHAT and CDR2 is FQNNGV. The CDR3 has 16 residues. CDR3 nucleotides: TGTGCCAGCAGCCTGTGGACAGGGTCGGGCGCAGATACGCAGTATTTT. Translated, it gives CASSLWTGSGADTQYF.

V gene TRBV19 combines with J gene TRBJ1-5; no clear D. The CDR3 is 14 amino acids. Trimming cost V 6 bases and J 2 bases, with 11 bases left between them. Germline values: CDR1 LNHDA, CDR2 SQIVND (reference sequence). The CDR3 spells CASRVFRGNQPQHF. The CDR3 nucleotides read TGTGCCAGTAGAGTCTTTAGAGGCAATCAGCCCCAGCATTTT.

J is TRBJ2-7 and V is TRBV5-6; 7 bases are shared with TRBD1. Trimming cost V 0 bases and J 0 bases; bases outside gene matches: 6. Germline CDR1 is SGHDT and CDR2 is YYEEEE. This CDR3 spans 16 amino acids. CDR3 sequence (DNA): TGTGCCAGCAGCTTGGAAGGGACAGAACTCTCCTACGAGCAGTACTTC. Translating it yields CASSLEGTELSYEQYF.

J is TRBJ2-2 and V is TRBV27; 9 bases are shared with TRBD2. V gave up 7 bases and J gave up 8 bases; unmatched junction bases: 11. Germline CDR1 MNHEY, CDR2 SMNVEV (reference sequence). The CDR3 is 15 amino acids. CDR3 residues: CASTGRGGVMGELFF. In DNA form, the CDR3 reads TGTGCCAGCACAGGGCGGGGGGGCGTGATGGGGGAGCTGTTTTTT.

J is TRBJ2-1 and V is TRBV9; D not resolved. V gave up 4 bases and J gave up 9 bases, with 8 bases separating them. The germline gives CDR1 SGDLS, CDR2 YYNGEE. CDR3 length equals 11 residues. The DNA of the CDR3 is TGTGCCAGCAGCCCCCAGCGTGAGCAGTTCTTC. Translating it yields CASSPQREQFF.